These 23 T cell receptor beta chains were sequenced from one sample in a study of blood T cell repertoires in COVID-19. Some clones are missing from TCRdb's copy, which holds only in-frame ones; the method was immunoSEQ multiplex PCR. Found here are nearly 100,000 clones, around four fifths of them singletons; the top ten hold more than 9%. Material: peripheral blood. The origin of the receptors is a man between 65 and 80 years old with acute or convalescent COVID-19.

The genes are TRBV6-5 and TRBJ1-1; D is perhaps TRBD1 (6 bases). Trimming cost V 6 bases and J 1 base, with 12 bases left between them. The germline gives CDR1 MNHEY, CDR2 SVGAGI. This CDR3 is 14 amino acids long. DNA of the CDR3: TGTGCCAGCAGCCAGACAGGCTGGAACACTGAAGCTTTCTTT. It specifies CASSQTGWNTEAFF.

The CDR3 here is CASNRGTGELFF. In DNA, the CDR3 is TGTGCCAGCAACAGGGGCACCGGGGAGCTGTTTTTT. This rearrangement joins TRBV6-6 to TRBJ2-2, with 7 positions matching TRBD1. The CDR3 totals 12 residues. Unmatched junction bases numbered 0, after V lost 7 bases and J lost 4 bases. Germline loops: CDR1 MNHNY, CDR2 SVGAGI (reference sequence).

This clone was recorded only once. This chain joins TRBV27 and TRBJ1-2; unclear D gene. Between the trimmed V and J ends, which lost 11 bases and 2 bases, there was a span of 18 bases. CDR3 size: 14 residues. CDR1 is MNHEY and CDR2 is SMNVEV in the germline V gene (reference sequence). CDR3 nucleotides: TGTGCCTTGCCAACGGAGGGCGCGAACTATGGCTACACCTTC. Protein: CALPTEGANYGYTF.

The genes are TRBV24-1 and TRBJ1-2, with D uncertain. In germline, CDR1 is KGHDR, CDR2 SFDVKD. V shed 1 base and J shed 4 bases, with 3 bases lying between them. The CDR3 has 12 amino acids. CDR3 protein: CATSDFVYGYTF. CDR3 DNA: TGTGCCACCAGTGATTTCGTCTATGGCTACACCTTC.

This clone was detected once. V usage is TRBV7-3 and J usage is TRBJ2-1; D is ambiguous. The CDR3 is made up of 15 amino acids. Germline CDR1 and CDR2: SGHTA and FQGTGA. Trimming removed 1 base at V and 4 bases at J, with 11 bases between. The CDR3 loop is CASSLSLPGYNEQFF. The CDR3 DNA reads TGTGCCAGCAGCTTAAGCCTCCCCGGGTACAATGAGCAGTTCTTC.

CDR3 amino acids: CASSQGLAGAKYTDTQYF. CDR3 nucleotide sequence: TGCGCCAGCAGCCAGGGACTAGCGGGGGCCAAATACACAGATACGCAGTATTTT. V gene TRBV5-1 combines with J gene TRBJ2-3; the match to TRBD2 covers 14 bases. V gave up 4 bases and J gave up 2 bases; unmatched junction bases: 9. CDR1 and CDR2 (germline): SGHRS, YFSETQ. This CDR3 is 18 amino acids long.

V is TRBV3-1 (or the pseudogene TRBV3-2) and J is TRBJ1-3; 7 bases match TRBD1. The CDR3 contains 13 residues. V shed 0 bases, J shed 13 bases, and the junction held 6 bases outside the gene matches. Per germline, CDR1 LGHDT and CDR2 YNNKEL (reference sequence). CDR3 bases: TGTGCCAGCAGCCAAGATATGGCGGGACAGATATATTTT. Protein sequence: CASSQDMAGQIYF.

V gene TRBV2 combines with J gene TRBJ2-1; 9 positions agree with TRBD1. J was trimmed by 9 bases and V by 7 bases; bases with no gene match: 7. CDR3 length: 13 amino acids. Germline V gene lookup returns CDR1 SNHLY and CDR2 FYNNEI. CDR3 sequence reads: CASTGTGNGEQFF. The CDR3 coding sequence is TGTGCCAGCACCGGGACAGGGAATGGTGAGCAGTTCTTC.

This chain joins TRBV5-4 and TRBJ1-2; no clear D gene. The CDR3 length is 11 residues. V was shortened by 3 bases and J by 7 bases, with 7 bases between the two germline ends. Germline values: CDR1 SGHNT, CDR2 YYREEE (reference sequence). The CDR3 is CASSWSGGYTF. CDR3 DNA: TGTGCCAGCAGCTGGTCGGGTGGCTACACCTTC.

This clone was detected only a few times. The J gene is TRBJ2-5, the V gene TRBV15; 8 nucleotides line up with TRBD1. Germline lookup yields CDR1 LNHNV and CDR2 YYDKDF (reference sequence). V dropped 0 bases and J dropped 4; count of bases not matched to a gene: 4. This CDR3 has 15 amino acids. CDR3: CATSRDLGQGETQYF. CDR3 coding DNA: TGTGCCACCAGCAGAGATCTTGGACAGGGAGAGACCCAGTACTTC.

The chain employs TRBV3-1 (or the pseudogene TRBV3-2) and TRBJ2-1; possible D gene TRBD2, 6 bases. Germline values: CDR1 LGHDT, CDR2 YNNKEL (reference sequence). The CDR3 is made up of 13 amino acids. The germline V and J ends were trimmed by 8 bases and 6 bases, with 14 bases remaining between them. This CDR3 reads CASGGNEVNEQFF. As DNA, the CDR3 is TGTGCCAGCGGGGGGAACGAGGTCAATGAGCAGTTCTTC.

The V gene is TRBV7-3, the J gene TRBJ1-1; no clear D. V was pared by 2 bases and J by 0 bases, with 7 bases between. Germline CDR1 SGHTA, CDR2 FQGTGA. The CDR3 totals 14 residues. The CDR3 DNA sequence: TGTGCCAGCAGCTTAGGAGGGTTGAACACTGAAGCTTTCTTT. This sequence encodes CASSLGGLNTEAFF.

The V call is TRBV5-6, the J call TRBJ1-2; 8 bases map to TRBD1. The CDR3 is made up of 14 amino acids. CDR1 is SGHDT, CDR2 YYEEEE, per germline. Losses at the gene ends were 3 bases for V and 0 bases for J; bases not matched to a gene: 1. CDR3 nucleotide sequence: TGTGCCAGCAGCTGGGACAGGACTAACTATGGCTACACCTTC. Its protein product is CASSWDRTNYGYTF.

The chain employs TRBV29-1 and TRBJ2-3; weak D call: TRBD1 (6 bases). The CDR3 extends over 16 amino acids. The germline V gene has CDR1 SQVTM and CDR2 ANQGSEA. Deletions cut 6 bases from V and 4 bases from J, with 23 bases between. For the CDR3, the DNA is TGCAGCGTGCACCCCCGCAGGGGCAACGCCGCAGATACGCAGTATTTT. Protein product: CSVHPRRGNAADTQYF.

CDR3 protein: CASSYSDRGTYEQYF. CDR3 nucleotide sequence: TGTGCCAGCAGTTACTCAGACAGGGGTACCTACGAGCAGTACTTC. The chain carries TRBV6-5 and TRBJ2-7, with 8 bases identical to TRBD1. CDR1 and CDR2 from the germline V gene are MNHEY and SVGAGI. After removal of 0 bases from V and 2 bases from J, the junction contained 3 bases not matched to a gene. The CDR3 covers 15 residues.

The chain uses TRBV9 and TRBJ1-2; possible D gene TRBD1, 6 bases. The CDR3 has 14 amino acids. Trimming stripped 0 bases from V and 4 bases from J, with 10 bases between. Looked up from germline, CDR1 is SGDLS and CDR2 is YYNGEE. This CDR3 reads CASSVGTELYGYTF. As DNA, the CDR3 is TGTGCCAGCAGCGTAGGGACAGAGCTCTATGGCTACACCTTC.

The chain links TRBV28 to TRBJ2-3; D gene unclear. Trimming cost V 8 bases and J 1 base, with 10 bases left between them. The CDR3 has 13 amino acids. CDR1 is MDHEN and CDR2 is SYDVKM in the germline V gene. The CDR3 region has the DNA TGTGCCAGCCAATCAGGCGGCACAGATACGCAGTATTTT. Translating it yields CASQSGGTDTQYF.

This clone occurred a few times. The chain links TRBV7-6 to TRBJ1-5; D gene ambiguous. In germline, CDR1 is SGHVS, CDR2 FNYEAQ. Trimming removed 3 bases from V and 2 bases from J, with 11 bases in between. CDR3 length: 15 residues. CDR3 sequence reads: CASSLRVGGNQPQHF. Written as DNA, the CDR3 is TGTGCCAGCAGCTTGCGGGTTGGTGGCAATCAGCCCCAGCATTTT.

The chain has TRBV30 and TRBJ1-5; TRBD1 aligns across 11 bases. With 2 bases clipped from V and 2 bases from J, the junction kept 17 bases outside the gene matches. This CDR3 has 20 residues. Germline CDR1 reads GTSNPN; CDR2 reads SVGIG (reference sequence). CDR3 DNA: TGTGCCTGGAGTTCTCGCGCGACCGGGACAGGGGGTATTCGCAATCAGCCCCAGCATTTT. Translating gives CAWSSRATGTGGIRNQPQHF. The full variable domain, rest sourced from reference TRBV30 and TRBJ1-5, is SQTIHQWPATLVQPVGSPLSLECTVEGTSNPNLYWYRQAAGRGLQLLFYSVGIGQISSEVPQNLSASRPQDRQFILSSKKLLLSDSGFYLCAWSSRATGTGGIRNQPQHFGDGTRLSIL.

The J gene is TRBJ1-6, the V gene TRBV5-6; TRBD1 is a possible D gene (6 bases). The CDR3 totals 16 residues. Germline V gene lookup returns CDR1 SGHDT and CDR2 YYEEEE. With 4 bases removed from V and 2 bases from J, the gap between germline ends came to 13 bases. CDR3 nucleotide sequence: TGTGCCAGCAGCAATCGGGGGGCTGCCTATAATTCACCCCTCCACTTT. Protein: CASSNRGAAYNSPLHF.

The chain links TRBV30 to TRBJ1-1, with TRBD1 as a possible D gene (6 bases). This CDR3 has 12 amino acids. V shed 3 bases and J shed 8 bases, with 13 bases lying between them. Germline CDR1 is GTSNPN and CDR2 is SVGIG (reference sequence). The CDR3 nucleotides are TGTGCCTGGAGCGGGGGGGGGCTAGAAGCTTTCTTT. As protein: CAWSGGGLEAFF. The full variable domain, with the rest looked up from reference TRBV30 and TRBJ1-1, is SQTIHQWPATLVQPVGSPLSLECTVEGTSNPNLYWYRQAAGRGLQLLFYSVGIGQISSEVPQNLSASRPQDRQFILSSKKLLLSDSGFYLCAWSGGGLEAFFGQGTRLTVV.

This rearrangement joins TRBV2 to TRBJ2-3; 12 bases agree with TRBD2. After removal of 3 bases from V and 0 bases from J, the junction contained 7 bases not matched to a gene. Looked up from germline, CDR1 is SNHLY and CDR2 is FYNNEI. The CDR3 has 18 residues. CDR3 protein: CASSDSRTSGASTDTQYF. CDR3 bases: TGTGCCAGCAGTGACAGCCGGACTAGCGGGGCTAGCACAGATACGCAGTATTTT.

V gene TRBV27 combines with J gene TRBJ1-1; 10 nucleotides agree with TRBD1. Germline V gives CDR1 MNHEY, CDR2 SMNVEV (reference sequence). The CDR3 has 16 residues. The ends lost 3 bases at V and 3 bases at J; junction bases unmatched: 7. The DNA of the CDR3 is TGTGCCAGCAGTTTTTTGGGACAGGGGCGGGACACTGAAGCTTTCTTT. It is translated as CASSFLGQGRDTEAFF.